This T cell receptor (beta chain) was recorded in a study of blood T cell repertoires in COVID-19. Study-level background: Some COVID-19 samples were acute and others convalescent; all came from the United States, Italy and Spain. From T cells, B-cell-depleted T cells, or PBMCs came the material, which was cDNA or gDNA.

Unmatched junction bases numbered 5, after V lost 4 bases and J lost 1 base. Germline lookup yields CDR1 SGHRS and CDR2 YFSETQ. This CDR3 spans 15 amino acids. As processed by the authors: Counts of nucleated cells, estimated from reference gene primer amplification, were obtained. The data were produced by immunoSEQ multiplex PCR, yet TCRdb's version contains in-frame clones alone and is incomplete. V, J and clone size are those of that table, while D and trimming were read from the DNA. The data contain roughly 97,000 clones, approximately 80% of them seen just once; the ten biggest clones take up 26%.

This receptor was taken from a man aged 55-75 years with acute or convalescent COVID-19. The chain links TRBV5-1 to TRBJ2-1; 7 positions agree with TRBD2. Sequencing used peripheral blood. CDR3: CASSPAGTSYNEQFF. The DNA for the CDR3 is TGCGCCAGCAGCCCAGCGGGAACTTCCTACAATGAGCAGTTCTTC.